This record concerns one T cell receptor beta chain sequence. Its antigen remains unknown. The data were taken from a study of chemoradiotherapy in HPV16-positive cancers. Background on the study: Candidate HPV-specific clones and shared TCR motifs came from two HPV16-positive patients. Findings and limits, study-wide: Candidate HPV-specific clones and E7-related TCR motifs grew in tumor during treatment. The functional HPV-specific definition rests on just a couple of HPV16-positive patients.

TCRdb's copy holds only in-frame clones and misses some; the assay was immunoSEQ multiplex PCR. The sample contains tens of thousands of clones, just under 75% of which appear only once. Looked up from germline, CDR1 is SGHDN and CDR2 is FVKESK. Trimming cost V 2 bases and J 0 bases, with 16 bases left between them. The CDR3 is made up of 18 amino acids. The sequence derives from a human donor with HPV-associated anogenital cancer. This specimen was acquired from a patient who underwent chemoradiotherapy. The V call is TRBV14, the J call TRBJ2-2; no reliable D call. CDR3 region: CASSQRVLDHTNTGELFF. The CDR3 DNA is TGTGCCAGCAGCCAAAGGGTGCTGGACCATACGAACACCGGGGAGCTGTTTTTT.